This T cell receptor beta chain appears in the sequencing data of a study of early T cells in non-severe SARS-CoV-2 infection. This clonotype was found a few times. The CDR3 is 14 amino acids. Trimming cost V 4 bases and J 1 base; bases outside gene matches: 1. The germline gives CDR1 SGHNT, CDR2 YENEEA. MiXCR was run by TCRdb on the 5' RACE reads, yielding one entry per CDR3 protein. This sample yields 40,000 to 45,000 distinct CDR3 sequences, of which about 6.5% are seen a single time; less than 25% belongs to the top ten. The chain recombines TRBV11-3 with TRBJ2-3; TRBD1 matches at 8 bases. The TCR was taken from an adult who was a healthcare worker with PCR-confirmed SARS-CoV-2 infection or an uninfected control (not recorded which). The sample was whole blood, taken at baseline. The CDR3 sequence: CASSSGQGTDTQYF. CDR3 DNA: TGTGCCAGCAGCTCGGGACAGGGCACAGATACGCAGTATTTT.